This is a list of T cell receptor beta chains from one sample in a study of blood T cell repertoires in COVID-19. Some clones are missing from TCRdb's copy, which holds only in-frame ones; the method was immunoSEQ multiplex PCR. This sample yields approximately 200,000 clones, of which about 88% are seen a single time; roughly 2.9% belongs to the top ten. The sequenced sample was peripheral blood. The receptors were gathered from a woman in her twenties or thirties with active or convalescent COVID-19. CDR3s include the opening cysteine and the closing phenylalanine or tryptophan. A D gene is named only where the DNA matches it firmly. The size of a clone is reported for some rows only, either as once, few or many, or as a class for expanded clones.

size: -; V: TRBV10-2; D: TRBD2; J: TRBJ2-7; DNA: TGCGCCAGCACCCGGGATGGGGAGGGAGTTGAGCAGTACTTC; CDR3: CASTRDGEGVEQYF
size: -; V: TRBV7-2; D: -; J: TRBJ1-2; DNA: TGTGCCAGCAGCTTAGCGCCACAACAATACTATGGCTACACCTTC; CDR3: CASSLAPQQYYGYTF
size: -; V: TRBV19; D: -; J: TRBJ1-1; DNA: TGTGCCAGTAGTCATGGAGGCAACACTGAAGCTTTCTTT; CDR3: CASSHGGNTEAFF
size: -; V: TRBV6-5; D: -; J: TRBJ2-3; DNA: TGTGCCAGCCGGACGGATAGCGGAGATACGCAGTATTTT; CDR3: CASRTDSGDTQYF
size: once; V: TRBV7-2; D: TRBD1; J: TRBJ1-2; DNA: TGTGCCAGCAGCTTAAGATCGGGACAGGGTTTAGGCGGCTACACCTTC; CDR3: CASSLRSGQGLGGYTF
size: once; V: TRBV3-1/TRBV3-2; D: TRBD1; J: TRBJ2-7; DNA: TGTGCCAGCAGCCCCGGGACAGGTACCTACGAGCAGTACTTC; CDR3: CASSPGTGTYEQYF
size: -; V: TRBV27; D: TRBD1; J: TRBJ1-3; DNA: TGTGCCAGCAGGAGACAGGGGACTGGAAACACCATATATTTT; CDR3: CASRRQGTGNTIYF
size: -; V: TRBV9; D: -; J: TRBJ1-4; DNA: TGTGCCAGCAGCGAGGAGGGTGGCGGGAGTGAAAAACTGTTTTTT; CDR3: CASSEEGGGSEKLFF
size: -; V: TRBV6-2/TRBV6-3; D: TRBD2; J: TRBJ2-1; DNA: TGTGCCAGCAGTTGGGGCGGGAGCTCCTACAATGAGCAGTTCTTC; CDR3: CASSWGGSSYNEQFF
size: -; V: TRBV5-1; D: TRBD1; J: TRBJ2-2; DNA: TGCGCCAGCAAGACAGGGGGCGCCAGTGCCGGGGAGCTGTTTTTT; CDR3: CASKTGGASAGELFF
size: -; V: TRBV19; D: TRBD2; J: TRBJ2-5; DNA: TGTGCCAGTAGTATCGCTAGCGGGGGACATCGGGAGACCCAGTACTTC; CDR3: CASSIASGGHRETQYF
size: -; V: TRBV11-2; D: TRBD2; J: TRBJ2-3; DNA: TGTGCCAGCAGCTTAAGGGCTAGCGGAGTCACAGATACGCAGTATTTT; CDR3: CASSLRASGVTDTQYF
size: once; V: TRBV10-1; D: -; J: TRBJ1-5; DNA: TGCGCCAGCAGCCCCTCCGGGAATCAGCCCCAGCATTTT; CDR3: CASSPSGNQPQHF
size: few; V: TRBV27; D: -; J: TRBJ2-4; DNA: TGTGCCAGCAGTTTGAGGACTGCCAAAAACATTCAGTACTTC; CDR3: CASSLRTAKNIQYF
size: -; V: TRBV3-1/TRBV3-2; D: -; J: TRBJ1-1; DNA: TGTGCCAGCAGCCCGTGGGGGGAGACAGTAGCCACTGAAGCTTTCTTT; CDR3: CASSPWGETVATEAFF
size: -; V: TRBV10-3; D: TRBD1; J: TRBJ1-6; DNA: TGTGCCATCAGTTCCTCAGGGGGCGCGAATTCACCCCTCCACTTT; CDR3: CAISSSGGANSPLHF
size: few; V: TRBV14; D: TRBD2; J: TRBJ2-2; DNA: TGTGCCAGCAGCCCGACTAGCGGGAGGCAAACCGGGGAGCTGTTTTTT; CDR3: CASSPTSGRQTGELFF
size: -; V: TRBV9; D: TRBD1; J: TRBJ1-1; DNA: TGTGCCAGCAGCGCGGGGGGACAGGCCTACACTGAAGCTTTCTTT; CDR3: CASSAGGQAYTEAFF
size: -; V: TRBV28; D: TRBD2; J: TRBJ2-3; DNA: TGTGCCAGCAGTTGGGGACTAGCGGAGTCAGATACGCAGTATTTT; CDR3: CASSWGLAESDTQYF
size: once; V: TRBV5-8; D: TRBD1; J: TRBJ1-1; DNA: TGTGCCAGCAGCTTGCCGTTCGGGACAGGGGGCAGGGGTAAGGAAGCTTTCTTT; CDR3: CASSLPFGTGGRGKEAFF
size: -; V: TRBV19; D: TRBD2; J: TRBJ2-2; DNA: TGTGCCAGTAGTTCCCGGGGGGGGCAGACCGGGGAGCTGTTTTTT; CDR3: CASSSRGGQTGELFF
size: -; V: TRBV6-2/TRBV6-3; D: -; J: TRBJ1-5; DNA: TGTGCCAGCAGTTACTTATCGGGGAGGTGGCAGCCCCAGCATTTT; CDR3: CASSYLSGRWQPQHF
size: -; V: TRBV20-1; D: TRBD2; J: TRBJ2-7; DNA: TGCAGTGCTAGTGAGGCCCTAGCGGCCACCTACGAGCAGTACTTC; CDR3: CSASEALAATYEQYF
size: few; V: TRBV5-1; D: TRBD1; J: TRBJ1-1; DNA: TGCGCCAGCAGCTTGGGGCCAGGGGGGAGAGCTTTCTTT; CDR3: CASSLGPGGRAFF
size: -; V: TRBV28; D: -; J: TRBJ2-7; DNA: TGTGCCAGCAGAAGGGGTGGGGCCGAGCAGTACTTC; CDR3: CASRRGGAEQYF
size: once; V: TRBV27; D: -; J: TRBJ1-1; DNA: TGTGCCAGCAGTTTAACGGTCGGGATGAACACTGAAGCTTTCTTT; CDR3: CASSLTVGMNTEAFF